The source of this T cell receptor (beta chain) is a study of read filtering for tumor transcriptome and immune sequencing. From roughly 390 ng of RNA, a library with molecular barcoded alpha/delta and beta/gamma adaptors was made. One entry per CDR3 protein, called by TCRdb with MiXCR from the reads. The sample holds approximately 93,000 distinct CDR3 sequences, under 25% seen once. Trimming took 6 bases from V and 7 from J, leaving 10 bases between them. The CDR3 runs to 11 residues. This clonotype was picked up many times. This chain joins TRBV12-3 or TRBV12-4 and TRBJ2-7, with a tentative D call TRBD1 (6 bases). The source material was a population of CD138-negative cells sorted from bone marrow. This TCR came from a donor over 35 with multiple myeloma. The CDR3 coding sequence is TGTGCCAGCAGACTTCAGGGGGAGCAGTACTTC. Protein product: CASRLQGEQYF.